Sequencing of this T cell receptor (beta chain) was carried out in a study of CD8 T cells in ankylosing spondylitis. Whole-study results and caveats: The disease-linked clones had a CD8+ phenotype and low blood frequencies. For ankylosing spondylitis blood, a TCR beta motif of seven to nine highly homologous variants appeared characteristic. Clones tied to disease were said to be significantly enriched in matched ankylosing spondylitis synovial fluid.

About this clonotype: Its specificity is unknown.

Quantitative barcoded 5'-RACE was used to prepare TCR beta libraries. TCRdb re-analysed the 5' RACE reads in MiXCR, keeping a single row per CDR3 protein. This table has some 250,000 distinct CDR3 sequences, around 7.8% appearing once. The CDR3 covers 15 residues. Germline values: CDR1 SGHTA, CDR2 FQGTGA. V was shortened by 5 bases and J by 0 bases, with 14 bases between the two germline ends. V and J are TRBV7-3 and TRBJ2-7; TRBD1 might be the D (6 bases). The origin of this receptor is a male donor with ankylosing spondylitis or in good health (not recorded which). The sequenced sample consisted of blood, either unsorted or a sorted T cell fraction (not recorded which). The CDR3 loop reads CASSLKPGASYEQYF. CDR3 sequence (DNA): TGTGCCAGCAGCCTAAAGCCAGGGGCCTCCTACGAGCAGTACTTC.